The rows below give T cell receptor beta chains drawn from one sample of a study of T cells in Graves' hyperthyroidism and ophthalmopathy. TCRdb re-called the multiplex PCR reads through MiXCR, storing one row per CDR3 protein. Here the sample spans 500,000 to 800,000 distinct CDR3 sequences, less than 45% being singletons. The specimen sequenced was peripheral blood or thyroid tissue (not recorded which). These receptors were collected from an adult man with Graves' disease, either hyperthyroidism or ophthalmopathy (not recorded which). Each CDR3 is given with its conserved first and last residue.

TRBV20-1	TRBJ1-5	CSASWGSNQPQHF
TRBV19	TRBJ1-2	CASSIGGARGSYGYTF
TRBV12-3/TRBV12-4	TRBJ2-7	CASSGEPSSYEQYF
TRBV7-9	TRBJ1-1	CASSPGSNREAFF
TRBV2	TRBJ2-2	CASSDRTSGGLGRGKNTGELFF
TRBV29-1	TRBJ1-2	CSVKTPGQGYGYTF
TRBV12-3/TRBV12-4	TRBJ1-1	CASSATWGGRTEAFF
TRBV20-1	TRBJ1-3	CSGVRYPQNTIYF
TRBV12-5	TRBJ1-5	CASEGIRNQPQHF
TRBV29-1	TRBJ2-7	CSVDAGVNEQYF
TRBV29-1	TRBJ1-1	CSAKHKNTEAFF
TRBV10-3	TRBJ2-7	CAISWTSGRNEQYF
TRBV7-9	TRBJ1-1	CASSLDGGWTEAFF
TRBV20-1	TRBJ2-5	CSASELGEWVRETQYF
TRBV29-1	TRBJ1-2	CSVEDRGYGYTF
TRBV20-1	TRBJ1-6	CSGWGTGESPLHF
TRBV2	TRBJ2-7	CASLAAGLAGGPSYEQYF
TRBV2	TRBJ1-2	CASRGTGYLDGYTF